This TCR beta chain was captured in a study of OX40 agonist ivuxolimab in advanced cancers. Regarding the research as a whole: Ivuxolimab was an agonistic, fully human IgG2 monoclonal antibody directed against OX40 (CD134), a costimulatory receptor. Peripheral TCRbeta sequencing aimed to test whether ivuxolimab altered TCR sequence diversity and caused clonal T-cell expansion. The paper covers the monotherapy dose-escalation part of the phase I ivuxolimab trial, which included N ≈ 57 patients. Intravenous ivuxolimab was administered to patients every 2 weeks at six dose levels: 0.01, 0.1, 0.3, 1.5, 3 and 10 mg/kg. In the dose-escalation cohort, more than 75% of patients were male, and the mean age was about 55 years, with a range of roughly 20 to 80. Partial responses occurred in three dose-escalation patients, of whom one had hepatocellular carcinoma and two had cutaneous melanoma. Of the roughly 51 patients in dose escalation, about 20 had hepatocellular carcinoma, some 15 had melanoma, 9 had renal cell carcinoma and 9 had head and neck cancer. Patients were allowed to have had prior anti-PD-1, anti-PD-L1 or anti-CTLA-4 therapy, and 40% of the dose-escalation patients had been treated with checkpoint inhibitors.

General findings and caveats noted by the study authors: On average, CD8+ T cells showed more expanded clones than CD4+ T cells after ivuxolimab. At doses from 0.1 to 3.0 mg/kg, clonal expansion was seen in both CD4+ and CD8+ blood T cells between baseline and week 6. In the 0.1-3.0 mg/kg groups, partial responders were among the patients with the lowest normalized peripheral clonal expansion, particularly in CD8+ T cells. Low levels of normalized T-cell clonal expansion were also seen in some nonresponding patients. Which antigens the clonally expanded peripheral T cells were specific for was not determined.

The trial excluded patients who had a history of autoimmune disease or who were on systemic immunosuppression. In every dose cohort, peripheral blood was drawn for TCR sequencing at baseline, cycle 4 day 1, and cycle 7 day 1. The samples were taken from a phase I, first-in-human, multicenter, open-label dose-escalation trial of ivuxolimab. Adults with locally advanced or metastatic melanoma, renal cell carcinoma, hepatocellular carcinoma or head and neck squamous cell carcinoma were enrolled in the trial. CD4+ and CD8+ T cells were sorted separately from peripheral blood before TCR sequencing. V drops 4 bases and J drops 0 bases, leaving 13 bases in between. Reading from cysteine to phenylalanine, the CDR3 counts 16 amino acids. Only the CDR3 part of the read is kept: 48 bases, read in frame from the first base. Based on the germline V gene (reference sequence), the CDR1 and CDR2 sequences are MNHEY and SMNVEV.

Genomic DNA was extracted from sorted cells for sequencing of the TCRbeta CDR3 region. The immunoSEQ Assay was used for sequencing of TCRbeta CDR3 regions. TCRdb's version of the immuneACCESS table is confined to in-frame rearrangements and falls short of the full clone set. An unresolved V gene accounts for under half of the shortfall where checked; the remainder is of unknown origin. Recorded for this sample are more than 75,000 clones; around 86% of them occurred a single time. The ten largest clones add up to roughly 0.9% of the sample. With respect to this clone: The antigen this receptor binds is unknown. No quality values exist for individual bases; no much larger clone is one base distant.

This clonotype originated in an adult with an advanced solid tumor such as melanoma, head and neck, liver or kidney cancer. The sequencing here drew on CD4+ or CD8+ T cells sorted from blood, taken in a trial of the OX40 agonist ivuxolimab. The chain couples TRBV27 to TRBJ1-3; the D gene is perhaps TRBD1, from 5 matching bases. In nucleotides, the sequence is TGTGCCAGCAGTTCAGGGACCCCAGACTCTGGAAACACCATATATTTT. This codes for CASSSGTPDSGNTIYF.